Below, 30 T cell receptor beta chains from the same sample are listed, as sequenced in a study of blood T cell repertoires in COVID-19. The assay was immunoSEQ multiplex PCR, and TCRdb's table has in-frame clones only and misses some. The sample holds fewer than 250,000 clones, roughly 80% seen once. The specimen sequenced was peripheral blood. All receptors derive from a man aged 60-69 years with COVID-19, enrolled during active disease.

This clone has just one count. The CDR3 protein is CASSVDPTQGNIQYF. CDR3 nucleotide sequence: TGTGCCAGCAGCGTAGACCCCACTCAGGGAAACATTCAGTACTTC. The chain joins TRBV9 to TRBJ2-4; a possible D gene is TRBD1 (5 bases). Looked up from germline, CDR1 is SGDLS and CDR2 is YYNGEE. V lost 0 bases to trimming and J lost 6 bases, with 13 bases between them. This CDR3 has 15 amino acids. Full variable domain (outside the CDR3, taken from reference TRBV9 and TRBJ2-4): DSGVTQTPKHLITATGQRVTLRCSPRSGDLSVYWYQQSLDQGLQFLIQYYNGEERAKGNILERFSAQQFPDLHSELNLSSLELGDSALYFCASSVDPTQGNIQYFGAGTRLSVL.

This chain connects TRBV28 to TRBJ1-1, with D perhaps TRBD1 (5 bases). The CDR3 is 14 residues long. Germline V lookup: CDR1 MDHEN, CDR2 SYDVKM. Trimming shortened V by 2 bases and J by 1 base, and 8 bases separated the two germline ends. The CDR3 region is CASSLVQGNTEAFF. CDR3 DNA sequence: TGTGCCAGCAGTTTAGTTCAGGGGAACACTGAAGCTTTCTTT.

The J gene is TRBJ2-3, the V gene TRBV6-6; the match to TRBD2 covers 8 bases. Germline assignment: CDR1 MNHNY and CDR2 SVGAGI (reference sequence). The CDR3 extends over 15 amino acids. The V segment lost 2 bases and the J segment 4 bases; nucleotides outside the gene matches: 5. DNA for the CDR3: TGTGCCAGCAGTTACCCGACGGGAGGGGCAGATACGCAGTATTTT. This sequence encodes CASSYPTGGADTQYF.

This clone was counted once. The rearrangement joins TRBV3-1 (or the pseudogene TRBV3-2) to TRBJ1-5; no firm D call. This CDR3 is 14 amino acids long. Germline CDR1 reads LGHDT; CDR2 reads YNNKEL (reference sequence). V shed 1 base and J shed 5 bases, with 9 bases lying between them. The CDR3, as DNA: TGTGCCAGCAGCCAAGGTCGGGGTTATCAGCCCCAGCATTTT. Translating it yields CASSQGRGYQPQHF.

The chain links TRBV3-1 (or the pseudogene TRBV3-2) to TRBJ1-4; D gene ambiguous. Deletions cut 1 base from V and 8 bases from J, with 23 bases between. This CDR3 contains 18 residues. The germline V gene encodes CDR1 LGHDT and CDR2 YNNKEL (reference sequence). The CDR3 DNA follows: TGTGCCAGCAGCCAAGCGGTCCCTCCGGTTTTAAGGAGGGAAAAACTGTTTTTT. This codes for CASSQAVPPVLRREKLFF.

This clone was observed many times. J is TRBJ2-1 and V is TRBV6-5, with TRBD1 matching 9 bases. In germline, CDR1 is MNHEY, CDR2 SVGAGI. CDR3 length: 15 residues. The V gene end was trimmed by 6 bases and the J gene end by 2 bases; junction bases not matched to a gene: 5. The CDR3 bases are TGTGCCAGCAGATACCGGGACAGGGCCTACAATGAGCAGTTCTTC. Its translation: CASRYRDRAYNEQFF.

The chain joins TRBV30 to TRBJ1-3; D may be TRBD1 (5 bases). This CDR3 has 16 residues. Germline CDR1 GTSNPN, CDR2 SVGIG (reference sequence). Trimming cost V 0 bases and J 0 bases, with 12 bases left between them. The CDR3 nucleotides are TGTGCCTGGAGTGTGAGGTCAGGACACTCTGGAAACACCATATATTTT. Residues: CAWSVRSGHSGNTIYF.

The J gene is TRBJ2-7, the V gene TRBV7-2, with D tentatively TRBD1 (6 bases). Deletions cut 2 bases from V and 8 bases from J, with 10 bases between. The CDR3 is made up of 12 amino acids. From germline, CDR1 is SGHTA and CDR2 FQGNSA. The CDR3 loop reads CASSLQGQQQYF. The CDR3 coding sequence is TGTGCCAGCAGCTTACAGGGGCAGCAGCAGTACTTC.

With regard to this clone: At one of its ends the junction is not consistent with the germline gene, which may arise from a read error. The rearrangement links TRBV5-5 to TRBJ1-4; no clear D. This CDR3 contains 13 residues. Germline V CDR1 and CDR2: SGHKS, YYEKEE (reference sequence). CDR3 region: CASSLGVNEKLFF. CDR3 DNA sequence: TGTGCCAGCAGTTTGGGAGTGAATGAAAAACTGTTTTTT.

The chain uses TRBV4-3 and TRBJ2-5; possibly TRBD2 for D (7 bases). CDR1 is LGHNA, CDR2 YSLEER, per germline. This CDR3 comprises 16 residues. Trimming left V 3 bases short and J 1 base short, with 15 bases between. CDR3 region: CASSQGRGASQETQYF. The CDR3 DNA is TGCGCCAGCAGCCAGGGTCGGGGGGCAAGCCAAGAGACCCAGTACTTC.

The CDR3 DNA is TGTGCCAGCAGCACGGGATTCATGAACACTGAAGCTTTCTTT. Protein: CASSTGFMNTEAFF. The chain links TRBV13 to TRBJ1-1; D gene ambiguous. The ends were cut back, 5 bases at V and 0 bases at J, with 10 bases in the middle. The CDR3 is 14 residues long. From germline, CDR1 is PRHDT and CDR2 FYEKMQ (reference sequence).

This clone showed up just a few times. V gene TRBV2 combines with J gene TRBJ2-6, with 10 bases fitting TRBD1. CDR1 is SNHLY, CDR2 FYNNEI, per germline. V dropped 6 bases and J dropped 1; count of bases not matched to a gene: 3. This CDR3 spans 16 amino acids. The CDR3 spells CASRRTGGSGANVLTF. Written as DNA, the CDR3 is TGTGCCAGCAGGAGGACAGGGGGTTCTGGGGCCAACGTCCTGACTTTC.

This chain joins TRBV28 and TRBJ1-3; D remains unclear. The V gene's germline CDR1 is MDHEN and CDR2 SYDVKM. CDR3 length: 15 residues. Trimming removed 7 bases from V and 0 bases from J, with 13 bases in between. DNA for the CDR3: TGTGCCAGCACCCAGGAAGGTTACTCTGGAAACACCATATATTTT. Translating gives CASTQEGYSGNTIYF.

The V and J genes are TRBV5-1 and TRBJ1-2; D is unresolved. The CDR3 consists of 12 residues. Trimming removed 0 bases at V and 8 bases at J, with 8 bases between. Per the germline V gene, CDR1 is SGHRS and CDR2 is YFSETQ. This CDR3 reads CASSLGAGGYTF. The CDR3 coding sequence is TGCGCCAGCAGCTTGGGGGCGGGCGGCTACACCTTC.

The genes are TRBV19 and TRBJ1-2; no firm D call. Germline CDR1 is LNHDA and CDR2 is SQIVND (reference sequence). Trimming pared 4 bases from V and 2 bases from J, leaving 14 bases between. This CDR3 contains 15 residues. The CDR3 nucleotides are TGTGCCAGTAGTAATCCTCCAGTTCGCAACTATGGCTACACCTTC. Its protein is CASSNPPVRNYGYTF.

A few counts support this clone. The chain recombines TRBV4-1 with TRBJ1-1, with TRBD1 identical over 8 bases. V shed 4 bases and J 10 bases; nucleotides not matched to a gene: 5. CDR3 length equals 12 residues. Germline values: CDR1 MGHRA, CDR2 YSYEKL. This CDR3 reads CASSLPTGGAFF. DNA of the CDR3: TGCGCCAGCAGCCTACCAACAGGGGGAGCTTTCTTT.

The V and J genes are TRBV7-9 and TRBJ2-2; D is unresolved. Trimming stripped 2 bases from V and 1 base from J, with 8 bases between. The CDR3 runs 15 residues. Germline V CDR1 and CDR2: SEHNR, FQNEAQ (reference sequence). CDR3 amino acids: CASSLSAVNTGELFF. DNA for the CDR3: TGTGCCAGCAGCTTAAGCGCAGTGAACACCGGGGAGCTGTTTTTT.

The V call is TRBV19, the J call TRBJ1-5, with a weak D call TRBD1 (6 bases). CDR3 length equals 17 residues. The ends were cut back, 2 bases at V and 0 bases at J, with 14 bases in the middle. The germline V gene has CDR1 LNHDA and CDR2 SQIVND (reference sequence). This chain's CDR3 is CASSIWTGTYSNQPQHF. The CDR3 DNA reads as TGTGCCAGTAGTATATGGACGGGGACATATAGCAATCAGCCCCAGCATTTT.

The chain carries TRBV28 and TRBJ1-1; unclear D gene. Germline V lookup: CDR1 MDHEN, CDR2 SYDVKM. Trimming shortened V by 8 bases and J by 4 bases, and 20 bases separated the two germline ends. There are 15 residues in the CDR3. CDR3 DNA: TGTGCCAGCCCCCCCGGCGGGAGTGTAAGCACTGAAGCTTTCTTT. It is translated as CASPPGGSVSTEAFF.

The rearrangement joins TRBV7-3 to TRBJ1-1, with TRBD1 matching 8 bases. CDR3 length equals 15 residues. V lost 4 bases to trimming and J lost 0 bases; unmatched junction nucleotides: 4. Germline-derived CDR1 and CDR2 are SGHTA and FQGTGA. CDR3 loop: CASSSRTGMNTEAFF. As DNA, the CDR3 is TGTGCCAGCAGCTCCCGGACAGGGATGAACACTGAAGCTTTCTTT.

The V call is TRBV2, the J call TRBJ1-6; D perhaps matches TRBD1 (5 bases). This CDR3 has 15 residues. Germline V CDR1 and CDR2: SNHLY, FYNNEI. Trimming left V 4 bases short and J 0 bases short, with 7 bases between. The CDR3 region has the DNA TGTGCCAGCAGTGGACAGAGCTCCTATAATTCACCCCTCCACTTT. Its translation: CASSGQSSYNSPLHF.

CDR3 in DNA: TGTGCCAGTACCTACAGGGGGCCTAACCCCGGGGAGCTGTTTTTT. Amino acid sequence: CASTYRGPNPGELFF. V usage is TRBV19 and J usage is TRBJ2-2; 9 bases align to TRBD1. CDR1 is LNHDA and CDR2 is SQIVND in the germline V gene (reference sequence). After removal of 7 bases from V and 6 bases from J, the junction contained 9 bases not matched to a gene. The CDR3 is made up of 15 amino acids.

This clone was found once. The CDR3 loop reads CATSDPRDRGRETQYF. CDR3 in DNA: TGTGCCACCAGTGACCCGCGGGACAGGGGGCGAGAGACCCAGTACTTC. The V gene is TRBV24-1, the J gene TRBJ2-5, with TRBD1 matching over 12 bases. Per germline, CDR1 KGHDR and CDR2 SFDVKD. J lost 4 bases, V lost 4 bases, and 6 bases had no gene match. The CDR3 sequence is 16 residues long.

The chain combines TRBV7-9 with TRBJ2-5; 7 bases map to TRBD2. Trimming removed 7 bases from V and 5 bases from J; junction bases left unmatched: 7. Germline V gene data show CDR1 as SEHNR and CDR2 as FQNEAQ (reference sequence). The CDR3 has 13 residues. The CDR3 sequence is CASTPWGGETQYF. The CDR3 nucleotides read TGTGCCAGCACACCGTGGGGGGGGGAGACCCAGTACTTC.

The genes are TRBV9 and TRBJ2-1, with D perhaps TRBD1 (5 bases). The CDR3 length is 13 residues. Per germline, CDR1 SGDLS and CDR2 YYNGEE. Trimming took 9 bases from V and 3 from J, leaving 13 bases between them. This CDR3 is CATARDSYNEQFF. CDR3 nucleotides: TGTGCCACTGCCCGCGACAGCTACAATGAGCAGTTCTTC.

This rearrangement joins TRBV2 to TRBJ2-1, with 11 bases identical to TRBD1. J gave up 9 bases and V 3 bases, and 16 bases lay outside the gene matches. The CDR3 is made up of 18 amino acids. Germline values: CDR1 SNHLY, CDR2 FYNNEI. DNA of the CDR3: TGTGCCAGCAGTGACCCGGTGTTTGGGACAGGGGGACCGAGTGAGCAGTTCTTC. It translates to CASSDPVFGTGGPSEQFF.

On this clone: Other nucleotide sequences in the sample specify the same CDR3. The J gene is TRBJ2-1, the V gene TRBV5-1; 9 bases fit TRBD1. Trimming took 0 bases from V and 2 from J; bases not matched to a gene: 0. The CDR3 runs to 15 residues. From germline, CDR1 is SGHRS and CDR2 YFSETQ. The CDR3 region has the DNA TGCGCCAGCAGCTTGGGACAGGGGGCCTACAATGAGCAGTTCTTC. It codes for CASSLGQGAYNEQFF.

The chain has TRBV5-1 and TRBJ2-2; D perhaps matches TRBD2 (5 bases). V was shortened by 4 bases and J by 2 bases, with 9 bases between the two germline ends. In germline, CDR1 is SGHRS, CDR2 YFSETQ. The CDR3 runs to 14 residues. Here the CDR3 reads CASSISVNTGELFF. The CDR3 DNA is TGCGCCAGCAGCATTAGCGTTAACACCGGGGAGCTGTTTTTT. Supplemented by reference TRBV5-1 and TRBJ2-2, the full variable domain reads KAGVTQTPRYLIKTRGQQVTLSCSPISGHRSVSWYQQTPGQGLQFLFEYFSETQRNKGNFPGRFSGRQFSNSRSEMNVSTLELGDSALYLCASSISVNTGELFFGEGSRLTVL.

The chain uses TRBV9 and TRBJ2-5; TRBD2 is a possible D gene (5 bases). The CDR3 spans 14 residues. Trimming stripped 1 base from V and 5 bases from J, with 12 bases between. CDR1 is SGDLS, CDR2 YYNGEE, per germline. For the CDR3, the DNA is TGTGCCAGCAGCGTAAGTGGACTCGCGGAGACCCAGTACTTC. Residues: CASSVSGLAETQYF.

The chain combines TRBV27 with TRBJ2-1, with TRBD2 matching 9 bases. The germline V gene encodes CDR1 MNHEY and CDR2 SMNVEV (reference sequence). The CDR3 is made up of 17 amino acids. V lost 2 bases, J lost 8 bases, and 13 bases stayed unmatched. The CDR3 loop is CASSLPTRLAAGDEQFF. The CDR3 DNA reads TGTGCCAGCAGTTTACCGACAAGACTAGCGGCAGGGGATGAGCAGTTCTTC.